The source of this T cell receptor (beta chain) is a study of radiotherapy plus CTLA-4 blockade in lung cancer. General study findings and limits: There was expansion of tumor-derived TCR clones in blood after radiotherapy plus ipilimumab. In blood, early T cell clone dynamics reportedly predicted response best, together with interferon-beta.

Concerning this clone: The antigen is undetermined.

Libraries were prepared by immunoSEQ multiplex PCR; TCRdb keeps only in-frame clonotypes and omits some of them. The sample has tens of thousands of clones, about 77% seen once. Patients in the study, people with chemo-refractory metastatic non-small-cell lung cancer, received focal radiation plus ipilimumab CTLA-4 blockade. There are 13 residues in the CDR3. V lost 2 bases, J lost 4 bases, and 7 bases lay in between. Germline CDR1 reads SGHTA; CDR2 reads FQGTGA. This chain uses TRBV7-3 with TRBJ2-3; D gene unclear. The source is a human donor with non-small cell lung cancer whose response to radiotherapy plus ipilimumab could not be evaluated. Sequences were derived from peripheral blood, sampled from a patient treated with radiotherapy plus ipilimumab. This chain's CDR3 is CASSLGSADTQYF. The CDR3 region has the DNA TGTGCCAGCAGCTTAGGCAGCGCAGATACGCAGTATTTT.